The T cell receptor beta chain under discussion was sequenced for a study of blood T cells in healthy people across ages. General study points: Strong correlation existed between TCR beta diversity and naive T cell percentage.

To note about this clonotype: Its antigen is currently unknown.

Using a J-beta primer mix together with a sample-barcoded 5' primer, a second PCR was run for roughly 7 to 11 cycles. Each CDR3 protein gets one entry after TCRdb re-called the 5' RACE reads with MiXCR. The profile shows just over 800,000 distinct CDR3 sequences, less than 80% of them singletons. Trimming removed 4 bases from V and 4 bases from J; junction bases left unmatched: 8. The CDR3 sequence is 16 residues long. Germline CDR1 reads PRHDT; CDR2 reads FYEKMQ (reference sequence). This chain joins TRBV13 and TRBJ2-5; 11 bases line up with TRBD1. The sequenced sample consisted of blood. The clonotype was recovered from a man younger than 45 in good health. The CDR3 DNA reads TGTGCCAGCAGCTCGCTGGGACAGGGGGTGGGAGAGACCCAGTACTTC. Translated, it gives CASSSLGQGVGETQYF.